This T cell receptor beta chain was identified in a study of blood T cell repertoires in COVID-19. Across the study: Material from acute and convalescent COVID-19 was sourced from the United States, Italy and Spain.

The method was immunoSEQ multiplex PCR; TCRdb's version includes in-frame clones alone and lacks a portion of them. In the table there are about 140,000 clones, about 84% of which are singletons. CDR1 is SGHDN and CDR2 is FVKESK in the germline V gene. The CDR3 is 13 residues long. Trimming at V came to 4 bases and at J to 3 bases, leaving 3 bases not matched to a gene. Material: PBMCs or T cells enriched from blood (not recorded which). This TCR derives from a woman aged 18-30 years who had been exposed to COVID-19. This chain connects TRBV14 to TRBJ2-7, with TRBD2 matching over 7 bases. The CDR3 nucleotides are TGTGCCAGCAGCCTCTCGGGGGGCTACGAGCAGTACTTC. Translating gives CASSLSGGYEQYF.